Below, 27 T cell receptor beta chains from the same sample are listed, as sequenced in a study of human T cells and chemical hapten exposure. Time point of the sample: patch test 3, about 24 weeks after DPC sensitization. The treatment here: therapeutic diphenylcyclopropenone sensitization with weekly scalp DPC. TCRdb reprocessed the RACE reads via MiXCR and lists one record per CDR3 protein. The data contain fewer than 200,000 distinct CDR3 sequences, roughly 26% of them singletons. Sequencing was performed on whole blood, taken in connection with sensitization to the hapten diphenylcyclopropenone (DPC). These receptors all come from a woman between 18 and 29 years old with alopecia areata. Some clones in this sample may be carry-over from other donors' samples.

This clonotype was counted a few times. This chain joins TRBV29-1 and TRBJ2-5, with 7 bases identical to TRBD2. CDR1 and CDR2 (germline): SQVTM, ANQGSEA. The CDR3 covers 13 residues. CDR3 region: CSSEGRGRETQYF. The CDR3, as DNA: TGCTCCTCGGAGGGGAGGGGAAGAGAGACCCAGTACTTC. Looking up the rest from reference TRBV29-1 and TRBJ2-5 gives the full variable domain: SAVISQKPSRDICQRGTSLTIQCQVDSQVTMMFWYRQQPGQSLTLIATANQGSEATYESGFVIDKFPISRPNLTFSTLTVSNMSPEDSSIYLCSSEGRGRETQYFGPGTRLLVL.

CDR3 amino acids: CSAFGADTQYF. CDR3 nucleotide sequence: TGCAGTGCTTTCGGAGCTGATACGCAGTATTTT. The chain uses TRBV20-1 and TRBJ2-3; D is uncertain. Trimming removed 5 bases at V and 6 bases at J, with 9 bases between. Germline values: CDR1 DFQATT, CDR2 SNEGSKA (reference sequence). The CDR3 covers 11 residues.

V gene TRBV11-2 combines with J gene TRBJ2-5; D gene uncertain. CDR3 size: 14 residues. Trimming pared 1 base from V and 1 base from J, leaving 7 bases between. Germline V CDR1 and CDR2: SGHAT, FQNNGV. CDR3: CASSLVESQETQYF. In DNA form, the CDR3 reads TGTGCCAGCAGCTTAGTAGAGTCCCAAGAGACCCAGTACTTC.

This clonotype was seen at least ten times. The chain carries TRBV5-1 and TRBJ2-3; 10 nucleotides line up with TRBD2. Germline V CDR1 and CDR2: SGHRS, YFSETQ. This CDR3 has 16 residues. The V and J ends lost 1 base and 4 bases, in that order; junction bases with no gene match: 6. Here the CDR3 DNA reads TGCGCCAGCAGCTTGCAACTAGCGGGGCGCGCAGATACGCAGTATTTT. Protein: CASSLQLAGRADTQYF. The full variable domain, its missing parts supplied by reference TRBV5-1 and TRBJ2-3, is KAGVTQTPRYLIKTRGQQVTLSCSPISGHRSVSWYQQTPGQGLQFLFEYFSETQRNKGNFPGRFSGRQFSNSRSEMNVSTLELGDSALYLCASSLQLAGRADTQYFGPGTRLTVL.

The chain employs TRBV6-6 and TRBJ2-7; TRBD1 matches at 8 bases. This CDR3 comprises 14 residues. V shed 4 bases, J shed 2 bases, and the junction held 4 bases outside the gene matches. Germline V gene data show CDR1 as MNHNY and CDR2 as SVGAGI (reference sequence). CDR3 amino acids: CASSSRTGPYEQYF. CDR3 in DNA: TGTGCCAGCAGTTCCCGGACAGGGCCCTACGAGCAGTACTTC.

CDR3 amino acids: CASSLEGARTEAFF. DNA for the CDR3: TGTGCCAGCAGCTTAGAGGGGGCGCGAACTGAAGCTTTCTTT. The V call is TRBV7-9, the J call TRBJ1-1; TRBD1 aligns across 7 bases. This CDR3 region has 14 residues. The V and J ends lost 1 base and 5 bases, in that order; junction bases with no gene match: 4. The V gene's germline CDR1 is SEHNR and CDR2 FQNEAQ (reference sequence).

This clonotype was recorded at least ten times. The genes are TRBV20-1 and TRBJ1-6; D gene unclear. The CDR3 has 14 residues. The V gene lost 7 bases and the J gene lost 7 bases, with 17 bases spanning the gap. In germline, CDR1 is DFQATT, CDR2 SNEGSKA (reference sequence). This chain's CDR3 is CSVGLVPPNSPLHF. CDR3 sequence (DNA): TGCAGTGTTGGACTGGTACCCCCGAATTCACCCCTCCACTTT.

This chain connects TRBV29-1 to TRBJ2-5, with 8 nucleotides matching TRBD2. This CDR3 region has 13 residues. V was pared by 6 bases and J by 5 bases, with 8 bases of the junction left unmatched. CDR1 SQVTM and CDR2 ANQGSEA come from the germline V gene. CDR3 region: CSVRNGGAETQYF. In DNA form, the CDR3 reads TGCAGCGTCCGAAACGGGGGGGCGGAGACCCAGTACTTC.

The chain uses TRBV10-3 and TRBJ2-7; D might be TRBD1 (6 bases). The CDR3 contains 13 residues. The germline gives CDR1 ENHRY, CDR2 SYGVKD. The V and J ends lost 11 bases and 3 bases respectively, with 17 bases between them. The CDR3 loop reads CALSGGLGYEQYF. CDR3 bases: TGTGCCTTATCTGGGGGCCTAGGCTACGAGCAGTACTTC.

This clonotype was observed at least ten times. The rearrangement links TRBV7-2 to TRBJ2-3; D ambiguous. The CDR3 is 14 amino acids. The V and J ends lost 5 bases and 0 bases respectively, with 9 bases between them. CDR1 and CDR2 from the germline V gene are SGHTA and FQGNSA. The CDR3 protein is CASSPSTSTDTQYF. CDR3 nucleotide sequence: TGTGCCAGCAGCCCCTCAACTAGCACAGATACGCAGTATTTT. Looking up the rest from reference TRBV7-2 and TRBJ2-3 gives the full variable domain: GAGVSQSPSNKVTEKGKDVELRCDPISGHTALYWYRQSLGQGLEFLIYFQGNSAPDKSGLPSDRFSAERTGGSVSTLTIQRTQQEDSAVYLCASSPSTSTDTQYFGPGTRLTVL.

V usage is TRBV6-1 and J usage is TRBJ2-1, with D perhaps given as TRBD1 or TRBD2 (5 bases each). The CDR3 extends over 17 amino acids. V was cut by 3 bases and J by 3 bases, with 18 bases left in between. CDR1 is MNHNS and CDR2 is SASEGT in the germline V gene. This chain's CDR3 is CASSDIGTGLGYNEQFF. CDR3 DNA sequence: TGTGCCAGCAGTGATATTGGGACGGGATTAGGCTACAATGAGCAGTTCTTC.

Comment on this clonotype: Because the CDR3 is missing its conserved closing phenylalanine or tryptophan, this is likely a read error. The V call is TRBV29-1, the J call TRBJ2-3; tentatively, D is TRBD2 (6 bases). CDR3 length: 12 amino acids. Germline assignment: CDR1 SQVTM and CDR2 ANQGSEA. Trimming removed 7 bases at V and 0 bases at J, with 8 bases between. CDR3 in amino acids: CSGRASTDTQYS. The DNA for the CDR3 is TGCAGCGGGAGGGCTAGCACAGATACGCAGTATTCT.

The chain joins TRBV11-2 to TRBJ2-4, with 9 positions matching TRBD2. V trimming: 1 base; J trimming: 0 bases; junction bases outside the gene matches: 7. Germline CDR1 is SGHAT and CDR2 is FQNNGV. This CDR3 comprises 18 residues. Here the CDR3 reads CASSLGTSAVIAKNIQYF. DNA for the CDR3: TGTGCCAGCAGCTTAGGGACTAGCGCGGTTATAGCCAAAAACATTCAGTACTTC. Full variable domain (remainder filled in from reference TRBV11-2 and TRBJ2-4): EAGVAQSPRYKIIEKRQSVAFWCNPISGHATLYWYQQILGQGPKLLIQFQNNGVVDDSQLPKDRFSAERLKGVDSTLKIQPAKLEDSAVYLCASSLGTSAVIAKNIQYFGAGTRLSVL.

The chain recombines TRBV6-5 with TRBJ1-5, with no clear D. This CDR3 is 14 amino acids long. The germline CDR1 and CDR2 sequences are MNHEY and SVGAGI. Trimming took 5 bases from V and 9 from J, leaving 17 bases between them. The CDR3 is CASSTNRGGLPQHF. The CDR3 DNA sequence: TGTGCCAGCAGTACGAACCGAGGAGGTCTGCCCCAGCATTTT.

This clonotype was seen a handful of times. This chain links TRBV7-2 with TRBJ2-3; possible D gene TRBD2, 5 bases. The V gene's germline CDR1 is SGHTA and CDR2 FQGNSA. Trimming pared 1 base from V and 2 bases from J, leaving 10 bases between. This CDR3 has 15 residues. The CDR3 loop is CASSLVGLSTDTQYF. CDR3 DNA sequence: TGTGCCAGCAGCTTAGTCGGACTCTCCACAGATACGCAGTATTTT. Based on the CDR3 plus reference TRBV7-2 and TRBJ2-3, the full variable domain is GAGVSQSPSNKVTEKGKDVELRCDPISGHTALYWYRQSLGQGLEFLIYFQGNSAPDKSGLPSDRFSAERTGGSVSTLTIQRTQQEDSAVYLCASSLVGLSTDTQYFGPGTRLTVL.

This chain connects TRBV7-9 to TRBJ1-1; a possible D gene is TRBD1 (5 bases). Deletions cut 1 base from V and 7 bases from J, with 7 bases between. Germline V gene sequence: CDR1 SEHNR, CDR2 FQNEAQ (reference sequence). The length of the CDR3 is 12 residues. The CDR3 sequence: CASSLDDSEAFF. CDR3 DNA: TGTGCCAGCAGCTTAGACGACAGTGAAGCTTTCTTT.

This clonotype was seen a handful of times. V usage is TRBV6-2 or TRBV6-3 and J usage is TRBJ1-4; possible D gene TRBD1, 6 bases. V gave up 6 bases and J gave up 7 bases, with 15 bases separating them. CDR3 length: 14 amino acids. Germline V gene data show CDR1 as MNHEY and CDR2 as SVGEGT. Written as DNA, the CDR3 is TGTGCCAGCAGCTACAGGGTTTGGATTGAAAAACTGTTTTTT. It translates to CASSYRVWIEKLFF.

Only a few counts were recorded for this clonotype. The chain uses TRBV7-9 and TRBJ2-7; 7 bases match TRBD1. Germline trimming cut 5 bases from V and 12 bases from J; bases unmatched to any gene: 16. Germline CDR1 and CDR2: SEHNR and FQNEAQ (reference sequence). This CDR3 spans 14 amino acids. The CDR3 DNA follows: TGTGCCAGCAGCCCGGACAGGTTCCCCCGCGAGGGGTACTTC. It codes for CASSPDRFPREGYF.

J is TRBJ2-1 and V is TRBV20-1; TRBD2 aligns across 12 bases. CDR3 length: 16 residues. Trimming removed 2 bases from V and 4 bases from J; junction bases left unmatched: 6. Per germline, CDR1 DFQATT and CDR2 SNEGSKA (reference sequence). The CDR3 protein is CSARSLAGGGYNEQFF. The DNA of the CDR3 is TGCAGTGCTAGATCACTAGCGGGGGGCGGTTACAATGAGCAGTTCTTC.

V and J are TRBV5-1 and TRBJ2-2; 8 bases are a match to TRBD1. Germline loops: CDR1 SGHRS, CDR2 YFSETQ. V was pared by 4 bases and J by 4 bases, with 6 bases of the junction left unmatched. The CDR3 totals 15 residues. The CDR3 loop reads CASSAGTGLTGELFF. DNA for the CDR3: TGCGCCAGCAGCGCGGGGACAGGACTCACCGGGGAGCTGTTTTTT.

The V call is TRBV6-5, the J call TRBJ1-2; D is undetermined. The CDR3 has 16 residues. V lost 6 bases and J lost 0, with 17 bases in between. Germline-derived CDR1 and CDR2 are MNHEY and SVGAGI. The chain's CDR3 is CASSKVDSRSNYGYTF. CDR3 coding DNA: TGTGCCAGCAGCAAAGTGGACTCCCGATCTAACTATGGCTACACCTTC.

This clonotype has just a few counts. CDR3 region: CASRSGVPRNEQFF. In DNA, the CDR3 is TGTGCCAGCAGATCGGGAGTACCACGCAATGAGCAGTTCTTC. J is TRBJ2-1 and V is TRBV27; weak D call: TRBD2 (6 bases). There are 14 residues in the CDR3. Trimming pared 6 bases from V and 6 bases from J, leaving 15 bases between. Germline V lookup: CDR1 MNHEY, CDR2 SMNVEV (reference sequence).

The genes are TRBV14 and TRBJ1-1; 7 bases agree with TRBD1. Germline CDR1 and CDR2: SGHDN and FVKESK. This CDR3 contains 15 residues. The ends lost 2 bases at V and 4 bases at J; junction bases unmatched: 7. Here the CDR3 reads CASSQQGGRPTEAFF. In nucleotides, the CDR3 is TGTGCCAGCAGCCAACAGGGGGGTAGACCCACTGAAGCTTTCTTT. The full variable domain, in which reference TRBV14 and TRBJ1-1 provide the parts outside the CDR3, is EAGVTQFPSHSVIEKGQTVTLRCDPISGHDNLYWYRRVMGKEIKFLLHFVKESKQDESGMPNNRFLAERTGGTYSTLKVQPAELEDSGVYFCASSQQGGRPTEAFFGQGTRLTVV.

The V gene is TRBV7-2, the J gene TRBJ1-1; TRBD1 is a possible D gene (5 bases). Germline values: CDR1 SGHTA, CDR2 FQGNSA. Deletions cut 1 base from V and 11 bases from J, with 14 bases between. This CDR3 contains 13 residues. The CDR3 nucleotides read TGTGCCAGCAGCTTAGTTAGCGGGGCATGGGCTTTCTTT. Amino acid sequence: CASSLVSGAWAFF.

This clonotype turned up a few times. The CDR3 DNA reads as TGCGCCAGCAGCTTGGAAGTAGCGGGAGTATTTGGAGAGCAGTTCTTC. Encoded protein: CASSLEVAGVFGEQFF. This chain links TRBV5-1 with TRBJ2-1; 9 nucleotides line up with TRBD2. The CDR3 is 16 amino acids. The V and J ends lost 0 bases and 10 bases, in that order; junction bases with no gene match: 11. Germline loops: CDR1 SGHRS, CDR2 YFSETQ.

This clonotype has more than one count but fewer than ten. The CDR3 here is CSARLAGSYYF. The CDR3 DNA is TGCAGTGCCCGACTAGCGGGGAGTTATTACTTC. The chain carries TRBV20-1 and TRBJ2-7, with 11 bases lining up with TRBD2. Germline V gene lookup returns CDR1 DFQATT and CDR2 SNEGSKA (reference sequence). The CDR3 has 11 residues. V lost 6 bases, J lost 13 bases, and 8 bases stayed unmatched.

The V and J genes are TRBV7-9 and TRBJ2-7; D perhaps matches TRBD2 (6 bases). The V gene lost 5 bases and the J gene lost 5 bases, with 10 bases spanning the gap. The CDR3 has 12 amino acids. The germline V gene encodes CDR1 SEHNR and CDR2 FQNEAQ (reference sequence). The CDR3 region is CASSAGRNEQYF. CDR3 bases: TGTGCCAGCAGCGCGGGACGGAACGAGCAGTACTTC.